These T cell receptor beta chains were read from a single sample in a study of response to subunit inactivated influenza vaccine. TCRdb re-analysed the RT-PCR reads in MiXCR, keeping a single row per CDR3 protein. The data contain 300,000 to 350,000 distinct CDR3 sequences, around a fifth of them singletons. The sample was PBMCs from blood, taken approximately 20 months after vaccination. The source is a man aged 50 to 75 who received an inactivated influenza vaccine. Both conserved end residues are part of each CDR3. Each record gives: J gene, V gene, clone size, D gene, CDR3 DNA, CDR3 protein. D genes are given only for firm matches. Clone size appears in some rows only: once, few, many, or a class for an expanded clone.

TRBJ2-5 TRBV9 . . TGTGCCAGCAGCGTAGGACTAGTTTCATCGGAGACCCAGTACTTC CASSVGLVSSETQYF
TRBJ1-6 TRBV20-1 few TRBD1 TGCAGTGCTGATGGACAGGTCTCAATTCGCGGAGATTCACCCCTCCACTTT CSADGQVSIRGDSPLHF
TRBJ2-7 TRBV5-1 few TRBD2 TGCGCCAGCAGCGGGGGTCTAGCGGGAGTCGTACCAGGTGGCTACGAGCAGTACTTC CASSGGLAGVVPGGYEQYF
TRBJ2-7 TRBV5-6 . . TGTGCCAGCAGCTTGGAGCGCTGGGCAGCATACGAGCAGTACTTC CASSLERWAAYEQYF
TRBJ1-2 TRBV5-1 . . TGCGCCAGCAGCTTAGGGCCCGGCCGGGATGGCTACACCTTC CASSLGPGRDGYTF
TRBJ2-5 TRBV4-2 . TRBD1 TGTGCCAGCAGCCACACGACAGGGGGAAGAGAGACCCAGTACTTC CASSHTTGGRETQYF
TRBJ2-6 TRBV12-3/TRBV12-4 few . TGTGCCAGCAGGGTGATCTCTGGGGCCAACGTCCTGACTTTC CASRVISGANVLTF
TRBJ1-2 TRBV7-2 . . TGTGCCAGCAGCTTAGCGCAGAGGAGTGGCTACACCTTC CASSLAQRSGYTF
TRBJ1-1 TRBV19 few . TGTGCCAGTAGTATAAAGGGTGGACAGAACACTGAAGCTTTCTTT CASSIKGGQNTEAFF
TRBJ2-3 TRBV19 . TRBD2 TGTGCCAGTAGTATACAAGCGGGGCTAAGCACAGATACGCAGTATTTT CASSIQAGLSTDTQYF
TRBJ1-2 TRBV2 . TRBD1 TGTGCCAGCAACACGGCAGGGACAGCTAACTATGGCTACACCTTC CASNTAGTANYGYTF
TRBJ2-7 TRBV25-1 . . TGTGCCAGCAGTCTGCCGGGAGAGCAGTACTTC CASSLPGEQYF
TRBJ2-5 TRBV20-1 few . TGCAGTGCTATTTCGGCTGCGGAGACCCAGTACTTC CSAISAAETQYF
TRBJ1-2 TRBV7-2 few . TGTGCCAGCAGCTCCCGCCAAGTTTCTAACTATGGCTACACCTTC CASSSRQVSNYGYTF
TRBJ1-5 TRBV5-1 few . TGCGCCAGCAGCCCCGGACATAACAATCAGCCCCAGCATTTT CASSPGHNNQPQHF
TRBJ1-1 TRBV5-1 many . TGCGCCAGCAGCCGGACCTTTTACAACACTGAAGCTTTCTTT CASSRTFYNTEAFF
TRBJ1-5 TRBV20-1 . . TGCAGTGCTAGAGATCTGGGGGGCTCGTATCAGCCCCAGCATTTT CSARDLGGSYQPQHF
TRBJ2-7 TRBV29-1 . . TGCAGCGTTGAACTGGGGAACTGGCCCTACGAGCAGTACTTC CSVELGNWPYEQYF
TRBJ1-3 TRBV4-3 . . TGCGCCAGCAGCCAAGACGGACGAATCGGAAACACCATATATTTT CASSQDGRIGNTIYF
TRBJ2-2 TRBV11-2 . . TGTGCCAGCAGCCTTGGACTGGGCCCGACCACCGGGGAGCTGTTTTTT CASSLGLGPTTGELFF
TRBJ1-1 TRBV20-1 few . TGCAGTGCTAGGGGGGTTGCCCCAACCCTGGGGGGTGAAGCTTTCTTT CSARGVAPTLGGEAFF
TRBJ1-1 TRBV15 . . TGTGCCACCAGCAGAGATCTAAACACTGAAGCTTTCTTT CATSRDLNTEAFF
TRBJ1-2 TRBV5-1 many TRBD1 TGCGCCAGCAGCTTGGACAGGGGAGGTGGCTACACCTTC CASSLDRGGGYTF
TRBJ1-4 TRBV10-3 few . TGTGCCATCGCGGGTGGAGCTAATGAAAAACTGTTTTTT CAIAGGANEKLFF
TRBJ2-1 TRBV5-1 . . TGCGCCAGCAGCTTACAGAATGAGCAGTTCTTC CASSLQNEQFF
TRBJ2-7 TRBV20-1 . . TGCAGTGCTAGAGCTTATCCCATCAACTACGAGCAGTACTTC CSARAYPINYEQYF
TRBJ1-1 TRBV27 few TRBD1 TGTGCCAGCAGTTTAAAGATTGGGACAGGGATGAACACTGAAGCTTTCTTT CASSLKIGTGMNTEAFF
TRBJ1-3 TRBV4-1 many . TGCGCCAGCAGCCCTCGTGGAACTGGAAACACCATATATTTT CASSPRGTGNTIYF